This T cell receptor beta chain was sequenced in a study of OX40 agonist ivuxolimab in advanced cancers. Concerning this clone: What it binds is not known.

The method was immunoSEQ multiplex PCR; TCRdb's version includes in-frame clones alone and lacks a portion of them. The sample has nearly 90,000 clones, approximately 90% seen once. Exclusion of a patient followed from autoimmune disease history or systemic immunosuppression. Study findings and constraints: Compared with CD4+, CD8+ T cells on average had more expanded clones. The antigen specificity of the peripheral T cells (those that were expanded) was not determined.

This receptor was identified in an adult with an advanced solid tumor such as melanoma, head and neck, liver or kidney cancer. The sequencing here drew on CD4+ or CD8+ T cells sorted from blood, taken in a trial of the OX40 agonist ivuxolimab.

CDR3 DNA: TGCGCCAGCAGCTTAGGAGGGGGGAACACTGAAGCTTTCTTT. This sequence encodes CASSLGGGNTEAFF. This chain uses TRBV5-1 with TRBJ1-1, with D perhaps matching TRBD1 (6 bases). CDR1 is SGHRS, CDR2 YFSETQ, per germline. The CDR3 has 14 residues. Trimming took 2 bases from V and 1 from J, leaving 9 bases between them.